This T cell receptor beta chain was sequenced for a study of cytomegalovirus exposure and HLA in healthy donors. Whole-study context: The 100 to 150 validation repertoires matched the roughly 670 first-cohort repertoires in platform, a later analysis reported. Study conclusions and caveats: The finding came from a later analysis; first-cohort TCR clusters tended to co-occur in the 95 to 150 validation repertoires. Most sequenced TCRs were rare (though some public TCRs occurred in many donors).

On this clone: Its matching antigen is unknown.

V shed 3 bases and J 6 bases; nucleotides not matched to a gene: 13. This CDR3 spans 16 amino acids. CDR1 is SGHAT and CDR2 is FQDESV in the germline V gene (reference sequence). The donors belonged to the approximately 120-subject validation cohort, separate from the 666-subject first cohort. TCRdb's table, derived via immunoSEQ multiplex PCR, lists solely in-frame clones and lacks some. This table has around 250,000 clones, roughly 91% appearing once. V usage is TRBV11-1 and J usage is TRBJ1-1; 7 bases fit TRBD1. Specimen: PBMCs. The source of this sequence is a woman younger than 45 in good health and CMV-seronegative. The DNA of the CDR3 is TGTGCCAGCAGCTTGGAACAGGGGACTTGGCGTGCTGAAGCTTTCTTT. Its translation: CASSLEQGTWRAEAFF.